This T cell receptor beta chain was captured in a study of shared clonotypes between healthy human individuals. It was CD45RO-negative cells, positively selected for CCR7, that made up naive CD8 cells, with terminally differentiated effector memory CD45RA+ cells excluded. Note on this clone: Its antigen remains unknown.

Across several immunoSEQ plates, the genomic DNA of each subset was split evenly. Here immunoSEQ multiplex PCR was the method, and the copy in TCRdb shows in-frame clones only, minus some. This table holds about 700,000 clones, roughly nine tenths found once. Study results and caveats: Several donors held approximately 4.6% of naive CD4 clonotypes in common.

CDR3 size: 15 residues. V was cut by 2 bases and J by 0 bases, with 8 bases left in between. Germline CDR1 and CDR2: MNHEY and SMNVEV (reference sequence). This sequence was found in a man between 25 and 39 years old in good health. J is TRBJ1-5 and V is TRBV27; D is unclear. The sequencing sample was made of naive CD8+ T cells sorted from blood. The CDR3 is CASSLAWDSNQPQHF. Here the CDR3 DNA reads TGTGCCAGCAGTTTAGCGTGGGATAGCAATCAGCCCCAGCATTTT.